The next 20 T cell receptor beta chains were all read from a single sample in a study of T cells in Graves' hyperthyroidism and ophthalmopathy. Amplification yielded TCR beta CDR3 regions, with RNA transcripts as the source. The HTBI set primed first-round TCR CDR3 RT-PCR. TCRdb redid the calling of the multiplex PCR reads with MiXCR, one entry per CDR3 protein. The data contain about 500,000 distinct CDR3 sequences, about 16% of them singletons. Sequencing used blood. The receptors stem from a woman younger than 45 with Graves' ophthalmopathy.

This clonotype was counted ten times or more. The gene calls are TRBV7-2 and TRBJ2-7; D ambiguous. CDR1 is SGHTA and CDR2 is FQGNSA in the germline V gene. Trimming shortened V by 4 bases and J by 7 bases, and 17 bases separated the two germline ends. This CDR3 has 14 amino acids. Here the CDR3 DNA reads TGTGCCAGCAGCTCCGGGCCCCTGGTACGGGAGCAGTACTTC. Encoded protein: CASSSGPLVREQYF.

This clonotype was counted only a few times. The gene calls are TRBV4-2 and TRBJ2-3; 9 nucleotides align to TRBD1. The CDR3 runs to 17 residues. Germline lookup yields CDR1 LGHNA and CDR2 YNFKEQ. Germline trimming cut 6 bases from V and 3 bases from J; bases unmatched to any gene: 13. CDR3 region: CASRGQGSHTGTDTQYF. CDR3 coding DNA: TGTGCCAGCAGGGGACAGGGTTCCCACACAGGGACAGATACGCAGTATTTT.

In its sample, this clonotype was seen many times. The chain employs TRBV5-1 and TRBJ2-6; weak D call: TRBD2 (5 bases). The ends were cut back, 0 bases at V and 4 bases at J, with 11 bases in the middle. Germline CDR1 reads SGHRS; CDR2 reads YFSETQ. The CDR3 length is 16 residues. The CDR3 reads CASSLVEGSGANVLTF. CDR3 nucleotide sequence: TGCGCCAGCAGCTTGGTCGAGGGTTCCGGGGCCAACGTCCTGACTTTC.

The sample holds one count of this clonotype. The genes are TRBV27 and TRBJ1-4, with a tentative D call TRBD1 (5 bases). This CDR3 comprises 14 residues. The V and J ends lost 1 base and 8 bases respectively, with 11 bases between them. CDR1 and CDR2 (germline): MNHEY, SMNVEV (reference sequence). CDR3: CASSLFGGWEKLFF. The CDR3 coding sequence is TGTGCCAGCAGTTTATTTGGGGGGTGGGAAAAACTGTTTTTT.

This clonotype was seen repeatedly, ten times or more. The CDR3 protein is CASSLEIDRDYSPLHF. The CDR3 DNA follows: TGTGCCAGCAGCTTAGAGATCGACAGGGATTATTCACCCCTCCACTTT. The J gene is TRBJ1-6, the V gene TRBV7-2; TRBD1 matches 7 bases. Trimming took 1 base from V and 8 from J; bases not matched to a gene: 8. This CDR3 contains 16 residues. Germline CDR1 SGHTA, CDR2 FQGNSA.

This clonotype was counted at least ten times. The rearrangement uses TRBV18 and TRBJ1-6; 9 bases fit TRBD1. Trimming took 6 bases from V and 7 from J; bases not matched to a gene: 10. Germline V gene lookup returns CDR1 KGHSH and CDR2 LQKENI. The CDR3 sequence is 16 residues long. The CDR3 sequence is CASSRWAGTGNSPLHF. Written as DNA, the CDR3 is TGTGCCAGCTCGCGCTGGGCCGGGACAGGGAATTCACCCCTCCACTTT.

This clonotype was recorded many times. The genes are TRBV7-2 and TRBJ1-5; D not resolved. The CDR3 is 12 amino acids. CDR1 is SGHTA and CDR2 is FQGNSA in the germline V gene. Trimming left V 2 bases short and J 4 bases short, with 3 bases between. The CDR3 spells CASSLLNQPQHF. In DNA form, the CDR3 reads TGTGCCAGCAGCTTACTTAATCAGCCCCAGCATTTT.

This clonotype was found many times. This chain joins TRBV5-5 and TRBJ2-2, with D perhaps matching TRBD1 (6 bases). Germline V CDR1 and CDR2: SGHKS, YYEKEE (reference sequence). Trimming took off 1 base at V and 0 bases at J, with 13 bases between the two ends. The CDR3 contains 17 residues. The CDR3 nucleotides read TGTGCCAGCAGCTTGAATCTTGGGACAACGAACACCGGGGAGCTGTTTTTT. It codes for CASSLNLGTTNTGELFF.

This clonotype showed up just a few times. This CDR3 is CASSPRVIRQTQYF. The CDR3 DNA reads as TGTGCCAGCAGCCCCCGGGTCATAAGGCAGACCCAGTACTTC. The chain recombines TRBV7-2 with TRBJ2-5; D is uncertain. The V end lost 5 bases, the J end lost 6 bases, and 16 bases lay between the germline ends. Germline assignment: CDR1 SGHTA and CDR2 FQGNSA. This CDR3 comprises 14 residues.

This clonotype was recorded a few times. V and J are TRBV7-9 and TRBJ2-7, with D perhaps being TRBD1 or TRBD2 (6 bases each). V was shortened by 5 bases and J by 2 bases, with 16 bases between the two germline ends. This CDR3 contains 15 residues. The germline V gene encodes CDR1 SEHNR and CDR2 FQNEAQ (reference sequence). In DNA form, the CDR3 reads TGTGCCAGCAGCCCCATGGGGGGCATGCCCTACGAGCAGTACTTC. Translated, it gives CASSPMGGMPYEQYF.

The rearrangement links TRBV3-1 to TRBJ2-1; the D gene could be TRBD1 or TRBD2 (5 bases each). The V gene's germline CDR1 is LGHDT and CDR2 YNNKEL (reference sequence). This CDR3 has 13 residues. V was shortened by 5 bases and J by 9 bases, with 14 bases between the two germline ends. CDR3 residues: CASSTLTRGEQFF. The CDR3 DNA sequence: TGTGCCAGCAGCACTCTTACTAGGGGTGAGCAGTTCTTC.

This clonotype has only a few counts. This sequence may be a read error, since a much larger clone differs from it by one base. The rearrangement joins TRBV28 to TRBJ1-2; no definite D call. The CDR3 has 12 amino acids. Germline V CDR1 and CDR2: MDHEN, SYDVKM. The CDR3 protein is CASRITNYGHTF. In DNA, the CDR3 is TGTGCCAGCCGAATCACGAACTATGGCCACACCTTC.

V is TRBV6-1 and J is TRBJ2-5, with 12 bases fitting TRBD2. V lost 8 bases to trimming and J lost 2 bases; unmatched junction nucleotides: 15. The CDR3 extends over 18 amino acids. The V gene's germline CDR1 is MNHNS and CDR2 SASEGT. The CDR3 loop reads CASHHSLRTSGIQETQYF. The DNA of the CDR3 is TGTGCCAGCCACCACTCATTGAGGACTAGCGGGATTCAAGAGACCCAGTACTTC.

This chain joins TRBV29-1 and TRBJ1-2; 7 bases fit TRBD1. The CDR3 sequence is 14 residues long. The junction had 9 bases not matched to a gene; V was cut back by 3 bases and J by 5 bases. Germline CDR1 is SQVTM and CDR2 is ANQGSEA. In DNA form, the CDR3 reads TGCAGCGTTGACCCAGGGGGTTCAGGGTATGGCTACACCTTC. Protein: CSVDPGGSGYGYTF.

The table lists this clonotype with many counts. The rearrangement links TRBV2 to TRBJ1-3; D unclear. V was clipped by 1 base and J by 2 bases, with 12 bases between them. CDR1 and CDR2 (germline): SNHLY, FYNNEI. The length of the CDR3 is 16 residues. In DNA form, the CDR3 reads TGTGCCAGCAGTGAAGATAGGACGGAAACTGGAAACACCATATATTTT. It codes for CASSEDRTETGNTIYF.

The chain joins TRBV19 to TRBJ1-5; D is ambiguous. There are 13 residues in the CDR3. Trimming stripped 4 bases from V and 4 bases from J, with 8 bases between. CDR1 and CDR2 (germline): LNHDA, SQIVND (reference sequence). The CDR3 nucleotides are TGTGCCAGTAGTACCCAAGTAAATCAGCCCCAGCATTTT. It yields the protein CASSTQVNQPQHF.

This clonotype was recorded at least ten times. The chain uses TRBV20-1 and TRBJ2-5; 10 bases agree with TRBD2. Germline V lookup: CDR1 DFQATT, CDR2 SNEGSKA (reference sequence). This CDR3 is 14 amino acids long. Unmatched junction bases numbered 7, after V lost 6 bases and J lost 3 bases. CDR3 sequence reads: CSADLAGEEETQYF. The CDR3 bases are TGCAGTGCGGACCTAGCGGGAGAGGAAGAGACCCAGTACTTC.

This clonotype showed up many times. CDR3 bases: TGTGCCACGCGAATGGCGGGAGGGGGAGATACGCAGTATTTT. Its translation: CATRMAGGGDTQYF. This chain links TRBV28 with TRBJ2-3; 9 bases are shared with TRBD2. Germline CDR1 is MDHEN and CDR2 is SYDVKM. The CDR3 extends over 14 amino acids. The junction had 10 bases not matched to a gene; V was cut back by 10 bases and J by 5 bases.

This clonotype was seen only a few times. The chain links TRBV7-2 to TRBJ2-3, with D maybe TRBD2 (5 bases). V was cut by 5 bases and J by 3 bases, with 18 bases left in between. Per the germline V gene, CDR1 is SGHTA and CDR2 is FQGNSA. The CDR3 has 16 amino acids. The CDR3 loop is CASSQSGNKRTDTQYF. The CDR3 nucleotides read TGTGCCAGCAGCCAGAGCGGTAATAAGCGAACAGATACGCAGTATTTT. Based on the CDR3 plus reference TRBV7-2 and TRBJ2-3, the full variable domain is GAGVSQSPSNKVTEKGKDVELRCDPISGHTALYWYRQSLGQGLEFLIYFQGNSAPDKSGLPSDRFSAERTGGSVSTLTIQRTQQEDSAVYLCASSQSGNKRTDTQYFGPGTRLTVL.

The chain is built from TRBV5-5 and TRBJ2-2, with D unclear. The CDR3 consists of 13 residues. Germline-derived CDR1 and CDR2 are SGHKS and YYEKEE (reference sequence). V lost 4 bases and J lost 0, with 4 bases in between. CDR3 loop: CASSKSNTGELFF. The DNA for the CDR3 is TGTGCCAGCAGCAAATCGAACACCGGGGAGCTGTTTTTT.